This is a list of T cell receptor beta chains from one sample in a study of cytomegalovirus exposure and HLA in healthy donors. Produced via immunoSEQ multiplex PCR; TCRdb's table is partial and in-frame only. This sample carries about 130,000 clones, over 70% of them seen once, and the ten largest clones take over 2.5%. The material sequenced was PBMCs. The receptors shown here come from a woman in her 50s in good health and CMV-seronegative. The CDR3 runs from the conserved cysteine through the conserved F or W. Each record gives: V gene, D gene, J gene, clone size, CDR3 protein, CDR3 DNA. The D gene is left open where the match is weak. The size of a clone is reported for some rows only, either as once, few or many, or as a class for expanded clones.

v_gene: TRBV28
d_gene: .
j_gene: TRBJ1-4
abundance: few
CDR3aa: CASSLRGGYEKLFF
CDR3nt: TGTGCCAGCAGTTTACGGGGGGGCTACGAAAAACTGTTTTTT

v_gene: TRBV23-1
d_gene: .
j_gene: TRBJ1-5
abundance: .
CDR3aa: CASGPEQGGAQPQHF
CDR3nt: TGCGCCAGCGGACCGGAACAGGGAGGGGCTCAGCCCCAGCATTTT

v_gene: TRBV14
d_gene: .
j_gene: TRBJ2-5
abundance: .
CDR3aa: CASSQAAGNQETQYF
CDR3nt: TGTGCCAGCAGCCAAGCCGCGGGGAATCAAGAGACCCAGTACTTC

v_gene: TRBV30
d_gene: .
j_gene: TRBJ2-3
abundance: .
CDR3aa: CAWSVLGLAIDTQYF
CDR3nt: TGTGCCTGGAGTGTACTAGGACTGGCGATAGATACGCAGTATTTT

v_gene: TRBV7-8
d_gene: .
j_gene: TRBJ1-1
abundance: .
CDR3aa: CASSLQNPNTEAFF
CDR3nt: TGTGCCAGCAGCTTACAGAACCCGAACACTGAAGCTTTCTTT

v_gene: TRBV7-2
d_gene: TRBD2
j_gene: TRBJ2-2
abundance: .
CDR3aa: CASSLASGRSTGELFF
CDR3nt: TGTGCCAGCAGCTTAGCCAGCGGGAGGTCCACCGGGGAGCTGTTTTTT

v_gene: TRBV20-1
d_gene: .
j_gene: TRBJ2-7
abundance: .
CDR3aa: CSVDFEQYF
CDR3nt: TGCAGTGTTGACTTTGAGCAGTACTTC

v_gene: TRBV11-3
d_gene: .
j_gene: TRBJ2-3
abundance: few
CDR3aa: CASSITGTLTDTQYF
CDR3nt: TGTGCCAGCAGCATTACAGGGACACTCACAGATACGCAGTATTTT

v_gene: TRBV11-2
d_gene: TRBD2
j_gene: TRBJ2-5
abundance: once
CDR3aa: CASSLASGRQTQYF
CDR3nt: TGTGCCAGCAGCTTAGCTAGCGGGAGACAGACCCAGTACTTC

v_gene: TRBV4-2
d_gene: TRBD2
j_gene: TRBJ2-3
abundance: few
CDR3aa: CASSQDWTSGSADTQYF
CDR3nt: TGTGCCAGCAGCCAAGACTGGACTAGCGGGAGCGCAGATACGCAGTATTTT

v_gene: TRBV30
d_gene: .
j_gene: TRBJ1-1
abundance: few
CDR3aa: CAWRRLNTEAFF
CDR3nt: TGTGCCTGGAGGCGCCTGAACACTGAAGCTTTCTTT

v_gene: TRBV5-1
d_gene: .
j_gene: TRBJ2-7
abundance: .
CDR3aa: CASSLAGVREQYF
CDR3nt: TGCGCCAGCAGCTTGGCCGGAGTAAGGGAGCAGTACTTC

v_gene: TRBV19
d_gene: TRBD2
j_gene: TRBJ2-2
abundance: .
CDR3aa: CASTQLAGESGELFF
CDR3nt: TGTGCCAGTACTCAGCTAGCGGGAGAGTCCGGGGAGCTGTTTTTT

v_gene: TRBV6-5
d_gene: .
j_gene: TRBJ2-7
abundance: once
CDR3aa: CASSYAARGPYEQYF
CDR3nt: TGTGCCAGCAGTTACGCAGCCCGCGGGCCCTACGAGCAGTACTTC

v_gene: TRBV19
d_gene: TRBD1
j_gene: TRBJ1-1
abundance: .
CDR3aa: CASSMTGGNTEAFF
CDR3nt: TGTGCCAGTAGCATGACAGGGGGGAACACTGAAGCTTTCTTT